Listed here are 14 T cell receptor beta chains from one sample, sequenced in a study of T-cell reconstitution after alpha-beta-depleted transplantation in children. Unique molecular identifiers were incorporated when the TCRbeta library was constructed. TCRdb analysed the PCR reads with MiXCR anew, one entry per CDR3 protein. The data show approximately 82,000 distinct CDR3 sequences, about a sixth seen once. The specimen comprised PBMCs, mostly from graft donor cells, sampled 360 days after TCRalphabeta/CD19-depleted stem cell transplant. These receptors originate from a male patient between 2 and 15 years old who had a stem cell transplant for acute lymphoblastic leukemia, so the T cells may come from the graft donor.

This clonotype was picked up a small number of times. The chain combines TRBV12-3 or TRBV12-4 with TRBJ2-4; 7 bases line up with TRBD2. V lost 2 bases, J lost 1 base, and 8 bases stayed unmatched. This CDR3 comprises 17 residues. CDR3 protein: CASSLFSAGVAKNIQYF. The CDR3, as DNA: TGTGCCAGCAGTTTATTCTCCGCGGGAGTGGCCAAAAACATTCAGTACTTC.

The rearrangement uses TRBV10-3 and TRBJ2-1; TRBD2 might be the D (5 bases). Trimming took 3 bases from V and 6 from J, leaving 15 bases between them. The germline gives CDR1 ENHRY, CDR2 SYGVKD. CDR3 length: 15 amino acids. The CDR3 loop is CAISDPGGGPNEQFF. CDR3 DNA sequence: TGTGCCATCAGTGATCCTGGAGGAGGTCCCAATGAGCAGTTCTTC.

In this sample, this clonotype turned up a few times. V gene TRBV20-1 combines with J gene TRBJ2-5; D not resolved. Trimming removed 3 bases at V and 7 bases at J, with 12 bases between. The CDR3 loop spans 12 amino acids. Germline V gives CDR1 DFQATT, CDR2 SNEGSKA (reference sequence). The CDR3 loop is CSARIRVGTQYF. The DNA for the CDR3 is TGCAGTGCTAGGATCCGGGTCGGGACCCAGTACTTC.

The chain joins TRBV29-1 to TRBJ2-5; D is unresolved. CDR1 and CDR2 (germline): SQVTM, ANQGSEA. V gave up 8 bases and J gave up 2 bases, with 12 bases separating them. CDR3 size: 12 residues. CDR3 coding DNA: TGCAGCTTGTTCCGGAAACAAGAGACCCAGTACTTC. It codes for CSLFRKQETQYF.

The genes are TRBV5-6 and TRBJ2-7; 13 bases are a match to TRBD2. The CDR3 is 14 amino acids. The ends lost 4 bases at V and 6 bases at J; junction bases unmatched: 4. Looked up from germline, CDR1 is SGHDT and CDR2 is YYEEEE. The DNA for the CDR3 is TGTGCCAGCAGCAACGGACTAGCGGGAGTCGAGCAGTACTTC. Translating it yields CASSNGLAGVEQYF.

This clonotype occurred a few times. The chain uses TRBV4-1 and TRBJ2-7; 8 nucleotides agree with TRBD2. This CDR3 spans 16 amino acids. V shed 3 bases and J 0 bases; nucleotides not matched to a gene: 7. The V gene's germline CDR1 is MGHRA and CDR2 YSYEKL. The CDR3 DNA reads TGCGCCAGCAGCCACACCCTGAGCGGGAGCTCCTACGAGCAGTACTTC. Amino acid sequence: CASSHTLSGSSYEQYF.

CDR3 sequence (DNA): TGCGCCAGCAGCGCAATCTTAAAAGACTATGGCTACACCTTC. Translated: CASSAILKDYGYTF. The chain combines TRBV5-1 with TRBJ1-2; D gene uncertain. In germline, CDR1 is SGHRS, CDR2 YFSETQ. V gave up 4 bases and J gave up 3 bases, with 13 bases separating them. The CDR3 covers 14 residues.

The rearrangement uses TRBV12-3 or TRBV12-4 and TRBJ2-2; D gene ambiguous. CDR3 length: 11 residues. The V end lost 5 bases, the J end lost 6 bases, and 4 bases lay between the germline ends. The CDR3 loop is CASSGPGELFF. Here the CDR3 DNA reads TGTGCCAGCAGTGGACCCGGGGAGCTGTTTTTT.

The rearrangement joins TRBV10-3 to TRBJ1-5; 8 bases fit TRBD1. CDR3 size: 13 residues. Germline V gene lookup returns CDR1 ENHRY and CDR2 SYGVKD. With V trimmed by 7 bases and J by 6 bases, 5 bases remained unmatched. The DNA for the CDR3 is TGTGCCATCAACGGACAGGGAGGTCAGCCCCAGCATTTT. Protein sequence: CAINGQGGQPQHF.

The chain employs TRBV12-3 or TRBV12-4 and TRBJ2-7; D perhaps matches TRBD1 (6 bases). V lost 5 bases, J lost 7 bases, and 21 bases lay in between. The CDR3 is made up of 15 amino acids. The CDR3 protein is CASSLTDSRRGEQYF. The CDR3 DNA sequence: TGTGCCAGCAGTCTGACTGACTCCCGCAGGGGAGAGCAGTACTTC.

This sequence joins TRBV12-3 or TRBV12-4 and TRBJ2-2; D not certain. The CDR3 extends over 14 amino acids. Trimming stripped 3 bases from V and 3 bases from J, with 8 bases between. The CDR3 DNA sequence: TGTGCCAGCAGTTTCCGGGCTGACACCGGGGAGCTGTTTTTT. As protein: CASSFRADTGELFF.

A few counts support this clonotype. This CDR3 reads CASSQDGLLAKNIQYF. The DNA for the CDR3 is TGCGCCAGCAGCCAAGACGGACTACTAGCCAAAAACATTCAGTACTTC. The rearrangement uses TRBV10-2 and TRBJ2-4; perhaps TRBD2 as D (6 bases). Germline V gives CDR1 WSHSY, CDR2 SAAADI. This CDR3 comprises 16 residues. V lost 6 bases to trimming and J lost 0 bases, with 15 bases between them.

This clonotype showed up many times. The CDR3 region is CASSFTTSPYEQYF. CDR3 nucleotides: TGTGCCAGCAGTTTTACTACGTCCCCCTACGAGCAGTACTTC. The chain is built from TRBV12-3 or TRBV12-4 and TRBJ2-7; D ambiguous. The CDR3 runs 14 residues. Trimming removed 3 bases from V and 2 bases from J, with 11 bases in between.

This clonotype was counted a few times. This chain uses TRBV20-1 with TRBJ1-2, with D maybe TRBD1 (5 bases). Germline V lookup: CDR1 DFQATT, CDR2 SNEGSKA (reference sequence). This CDR3 spans 12 amino acids. The V end was cut by 6 bases, the J end by 8 bases, with 16 bases between. CDR3 sequence: CSAPGLLFGYTF. The CDR3, as DNA: TGCAGTGCCCCGGGACTGCTCTTCGGCTACACCTTC.